These T cell receptor beta chains were read from a single sample in a study of blood T cell repertoires in COVID-19. The table came from immunoSEQ multiplex PCR; TCRdb's copy has only in-frame clones and leaves some out. The sample shows fewer than 250,000 clones, less than 90% of them seen only once. Sequencing was done on a sample of peripheral blood. The origin of the receptors is a woman aged 70-85 years with acute or convalescent COVID-19. Each CDR3 is given with its conserved first and last residue. The D gene is left open where the match is weak. Part of the rows lack a size; the others show once, few, many or a class for expanded clones.

abundance	d_gene	v_gene	j_gene	CDR3nt	CDR3aa
.	.	TRBV7-2	TRBJ1-2	TGTGCCAGCAGCTTGGGGCCCGGGTCTCGGGAGGGCTACACCTTC	CASSLGPGSREGYTF
.	.	TRBV7-8	TRBJ2-5	TGTGCCAGCAGCCGCGGGATAGGTGAGACCCAGTACTTC	CASSRGIGETQYF
.	.	TRBV4-2	TRBJ2-1	TGTGCCAGCAGCCGCTCAAGCGGGCACAATGAGCAGTTCTTC	CASSRSSGHNEQFF
.	.	TRBV20-1	TRBJ2-7	TGCAGTGCTAGTGATCAGGTCGAGCAGTACTTC	CSASDQVEQYF
.	.	TRBV24-1	TRBJ1-2	TGTGCCACCAGTGATTTCACAGGGACCTATGGCTACACCTTC	CATSDFTGTYGYTF
.	.	TRBV9	TRBJ1-4	TGTGCCAGCAGCGCCGTTGCAGGGAATGAAAAACTGTTTTTT	CASSAVAGNEKLFF
.	.	TRBV7-2	TRBJ2-5	TGTGCCAGCAGCTTATTGGCCCAAGAGACCCAGTACTTC	CASSLLAQETQYF
.	.	TRBV12-5	TRBJ1-6	TGTGCTAGTGGAAGCGACAGTCAAAATTCACCCCTCCACTTT	CASGSDSQNSPLHF
once	.	TRBV27	TRBJ1-2	TGTGCCAGCAGTTTTCGCCTAAACTATGGCTACACCTTC	CASSFRLNYGYTF
.	TRBD1	TRBV7-4	TRBJ2-7	TGTGCCAGCAGATCAGACAGGGTGGGGGAGCAGTACTTC	CASRSDRVGEQYF
once	.	TRBV7-2	TRBJ2-1	TGTGCCAGCAGCTTATCGAGGGGGAGCCTCTACAATGAGCAGTTCTTC	CASSLSRGSLYNEQFF
.	TRBD1	TRBV6-5	TRBJ1-5	TGTGCCATCGGACAGGGTTCCAATCAGCCCCAGCATTTT	CAIGQGSNQPQHF
.	TRBD2	TRBV3-1/TRBV3-2	TRBJ2-1	TGTGCCAGCAGCCAAGGGTTGTTTGCGGGGGGTAAGAAGCAGTTCTTC	CASSQGLFAGGKKQFF
.	TRBD1	TRBV12-5	TRBJ2-5	TGTGCTAGCGGAGACAGGGCTGAAGAGACCCAGTACTTC	CASGDRAEETQYF
.	.	TRBV10-2	TRBJ1-4	TGCGCCAGCAGTTCTAGAGGGAATGAAAAACTGTTTTTT	CASSSRGNEKLFF
.	.	TRBV19	TRBJ1-6	TGTGCCAGTAGTATCCAAGGCGGGGACTCAGCCACACCCCTCCACTTT	CASSIQGGDSATPLHF
.	TRBD1	TRBV6-2/TRBV6-3	TRBJ1-2	TGTGCCAGCAGTTTGGACAGGTTATCGGAAGGCTACACCTTC	CASSLDRLSEGYTF
few	.	TRBV19	TRBJ1-5	TGTGCCAGTAGTTTACTCAGGGATCAGCCCCAGCATTTT	CASSLLRDQPQHF
.	TRBD2	TRBV4-1	TRBJ2-7	TGCGCCAGCAGCCCTCAGATGGCCCTAAGCGGGAGGGGCAAGTACTTC	CASSPQMALSGRGKYF
few	TRBD1	TRBV4-1	TRBJ1-2	TGCGCCAGCAGCCAACCTGACAGGGAGAACTATGGCTACACCTTC	CASSQPDRENYGYTF
once	.	TRBV7-2	TRBJ1-5	TGTGCCAGCAGCTTAGTAGGGGCGGCCGAACAGCCCCAGCATTTT	CASSLVGAAEQPQHF
.	TRBD1	TRBV29-1	TRBJ1-2	TGCAGCGCCTGGACAGGGGGAAAAGGAGGCTACACCTTC	CSAWTGGKGGYTF
.	.	TRBV29-1	TRBJ1-4	TGCAGCGTTGAAGCCAGGGCAGATGAAAAACTGTTTTTT	CSVEARADEKLFF
.	.	TRBV5-1	TRBJ1-1	TGCGCCAGCAGGCTGGGCGTGGGTGTTGACACTGAAGCTTTCTTT	CASRLGVGVDTEAFF
.	.	TRBV12-3/TRBV12-4	TRBJ2-3	TGTGCCAGCAGTTTTCTTAGCACAGATACGCAGTATTTT	CASSFLSTDTQYF
.	TRBD1	TRBV5-1	TRBJ1-1	TGCGCCAGCAGCTTTCAGGGGGAGAGAGCTTTCTTT	CASSFQGERAFF
.	TRBD1	TRBV15	TRBJ1-5	TGTGCCACCAGCAGAGGAGAGGGACGGACAGGGGACAATCAGCCCCAGCATTTT	CATSRGEGRTGDNQPQHF
.	.	TRBV6-5	TRBJ2-7	TGTGCCAGCAGTCGAGAGGGAGCTTCCTACGAGCAGTACTTC	CASSREGASYEQYF
.	.	TRBV29-1	TRBJ1-1	TGCAGCGTTCAAGACGTTAGTTACACTGAAGCTTTCTTT	CSVQDVSYTEAFF
.	.	TRBV4-1	TRBJ2-2	TGCGCCAGCAGCCAAGGTCGGAGCCCCGGGGAGCTGTTTTTT	CASSQGRSPGELFF
.	.	TRBV11-1	TRBJ1-5	TGTGCCAGCAGCTTAGCGCCGAGGGAGCCCCAGCATTTT	CASSLAPREPQHF
.	TRBD1	TRBV6-5	TRBJ2-2	TGTGCCAGCTGGGGACAGTTCACCGGGGAGCTGTTTTTT	CASWGQFTGELFF
.	.	TRBV7-8	TRBJ2-3	TGTGCCAGCAGCTTAAGTTTGGAGCGACCCCACACAGATACGCAGTATTTT	CASSLSLERPHTDTQYF
.	.	TRBV21-1	TRBJ2-2	TGTGCCAGCACACCCGATGGACAGGGGTCTCAAGTGTACACCGGGGAGCTGTTTTTT	CASTPDGQGSQVYTGELFF
.	.	TRBV12-3/TRBV12-4	TRBJ1-1	TGTGCCAGCAGTTCACAAAGGGGGGAAGCTTTCTTT	CASSSQRGEAFF
.	.	TRBV27	TRBJ2-1	TGTGCCAGCACCCTGGTCCCTTCGCGGCATAATGAGCAGTTCTTC	CASTLVPSRHNEQFF
once	.	TRBV28	TRBJ1-3	TGTGCCAGCAGTAAAGTCGACAGGACTGGAAACACCATATATTTT	CASSKVDRTGNTIYF
.	.	TRBV5-8	TRBJ1-5	TGTGCCAGCAGCTTCCGGGACAATCAGCCCCAGCATTTT	CASSFRDNQPQHF
.	.	TRBV9	TRBJ1-2	TGTGCCAGCAGCGCGGCGGAGGGAATAGTAGGCTACACCTTC	CASSAAEGIVGYTF
.	TRBD2	TRBV9	TRBJ2-7	TGTGCCAGCAGCCCCCAGCCGACTAGCGCCTACGAGCAGTACTTC	CASSPQPTSAYEQYF
.	.	TRBV11-3	TRBJ2-3	TGTGCCAGCAGCTTTGGCGGGGGCGTCACAGATACGCAGTATTTT	CASSFGGGVTDTQYF
few	.	TRBV6-6	TRBJ1-3	TGTGCCAGCAGTTTGGACAGCAACTCTGGAAACACCATATATTTT	CASSLDSNSGNTIYF
.	TRBD1	TRBV18	TRBJ2-7	TGTGCCAGCTCACCGGAGACAGGGAGACGCGAGCAGTACTTC	CASSPETGRREQYF
.	TRBD2	TRBV7-2	TRBJ2-2	TGTGCCAGCAGCTCGAGGGGACTAGCGGGAGGGGTCACCGGGGAGCTGTTTTTT	CASSSRGLAGGVTGELFF
.	.	TRBV5-1	TRBJ1-1	TGCGCCAGCAGCTTTTCGGGGTTGGCGAACACTGAAGCTTTCTTT	CASSFSGLANTEAFF
.	.	TRBV5-1	TRBJ2-5	TGCGCCAGCAGTCCGCAGGGGTTAGAGACCCAGTACTTC	CASSPQGLETQYF
.	TRBD2	TRBV10-3	TRBJ2-1	TGTGCCATCAGCCTACTAGCGGGAGGCTCAGGACAGAATGAGCAGTTCTTC	CAISLLAGGSGQNEQFF
.	.	TRBV28	TRBJ1-2	TGTGCCAGCAGTTTAGAAACCCGCGGGAACTATGGCTACACCTTC	CASSLETRGNYGYTF
.	.	TRBV5-1	TRBJ2-1	TGCGCCAGCAGCTTCCAGGGTACCAGCTCCTACAATGAGCAGTTCTTC	CASSFQGTSSYNEQFF
.	.	TRBV20-1	TRBJ2-1	TGCAGTACAATGTTCAACAATGAGCAGTTCTTC	CSTMFNNEQFF
.	.	TRBV29-1	TRBJ1-2	TGCAGCGTTGAAAAGGCAGGTCAAGGCTACACCTTC	CSVEKAGQGYTF
.	.	TRBV9	TRBJ2-5	TGTGCCAGCAGGATCGGGGGTCAAGAGACCCAGTACTTC	CASRIGGQETQYF
.	.	TRBV19	TRBJ1-4	TGTGCCAGTAGTATAGTCGGACAGCTCGGTAAACTGTTTTTT	CASSIVGQLGKLFF
.	TRBD1	TRBV6-5	TRBJ2-7	TGTGCCAGCAGGGAGGACAGGGTAGGGTCCTACGAGCAGTACTTC	CASREDRVGSYEQYF
once	.	TRBV5-3	TRBJ1-6	TGTGCCAACCCCCGCTGTGGGACATACGGTTCACCCCTCCACTTT	CANPRCGTYGSPLHF
.	.	TRBV6-1	TRBJ1-1	TGTGCCAGCAGTGAAACCCCAGGGTTCTCTGAAGCTTTCTTT	CASSETPGFSEAFF
.	.	TRBV18	TRBJ1-2	TGTGCCAGCTCACCAATAGGGGACTATGGCTACACCTTC	CASSPIGDYGYTF
.	.	TRBV18	TRBJ2-5	TGTGCCAGCTCACCCCTACATACGACGGAGGGGGAGACCCAGTACTTC	CASSPLHTTEGETQYF
.	TRBD1	TRBV29-1	TRBJ1-1	TGCAGCGTCACCGGACAGGCGATAAACACTGAAGCTTTCTTT	CSVTGQAINTEAFF